The present T cell receptor (beta chain) was sequenced within a study of CD8 T cells in ankylosing spondylitis. MiXCR was run by TCRdb on the 5' RACE reads, yielding one entry per CDR3 protein. This sample has fewer than 250,000 distinct CDR3 sequences, with roughly 10% found just once. V gave up 11 bases and J gave up 0 bases, with 12 bases separating them. Germline CDR1 MNHNY, CDR2 SVGAGI (reference sequence). The CDR3 has 13 amino acids. This clonotype was seen repeatedly, ten times or more. The TCR comes from a male donor with ankylosing spondylitis or in good health (not recorded which). The J gene is TRBJ2-3, the V gene TRBV6-6; D might be TRBD1 or TRBD2, each matching 5 bases. Sequenced input: blood, either unsorted or a sorted T cell fraction (not recorded which). CDR3 nucleotides: TGTGCCGCTACGGGACGGAGCACAGATACGCAGTATTTT. Protein: CAATGRSTDTQYF.